These 21 T cell receptor beta chains were all obtained from the same sample, sequenced in a study of CD8+CD57+ T cells in acquired aplastic anemia. Profiling that covered TCR beta VDJ and CDR3 relied on genomic DNA as its template. Via MiXCR, TCRdb re-called the reads, giving one row per CDR3 protein. The sample yields 170,000 or so distinct CDR3 sequences, roughly 48% seen once. The patients chosen for sequencing had shown expansion of CD8+CD57+ cells (detected by flow cytometry). Sequencing used sorted CD4+, CD8+, or CD8+CD57+ T cells (not recorded which) from PBMCs. The receptors were gathered from a human donor with aplastic anemia.

The chain links TRBV6-5 to TRBJ2-2, with unresolved D. The CDR3 contains 14 residues. Germline CDR1 MNHEY, CDR2 SVGAGI. V was shortened by 4 bases and J by 1 base, with 7 bases between the two germline ends. The DNA of the CDR3 is TGTGCCAGCAGTTTCGGAGAGAACACCGGGGAGCTGTTTTTT. Amino acids: CASSFGENTGELFF.

The table lists this clonotype with a few counts. The chain combines TRBV19 with TRBJ2-1; weak D call: TRBD2 (6 bases). Germline CDR1 reads LNHDA; CDR2 reads SQIVND (reference sequence). This CDR3 is built from 16 residues. The V end lost 10 bases, the J end lost 2 bases, and 21 bases lay between the germline ends. The CDR3 sequence: CATRPPSGRTYNEQFF. CDR3 in DNA: TGTGCCACCAGACCTCCCAGCGGGCGCACCTACAATGAGCAGTTCTTC. Filled out from reference TRBV19 and TRBJ2-1, the complete variable domain reads DGGITQSPKYLFRKEGQNVTLSCEQNLNHDAMYWYRQDPGQGLRLIYYSQIVNDFQKGDIAEGYSVSREKKESFPLTVTSAQKNPTAFYLCATRPPSGRTYNEQFFGPGTRLTVL.

The V gene is TRBV29-1, the J gene TRBJ2-7; TRBD1 matches at 8 bases. The CDR3 length is 13 residues. The junction had 5 bases not matched to a gene; V was cut back by 7 bases and J by 0 bases. CDR1 SQVTM and CDR2 ANQGSEA come from the germline V gene. Written as DNA, the CDR3 is TGCAGCGCACAGACAGGGGCCTCCTACGAGCAGTACTTC. Amino acids: CSAQTGASYEQYF.

This chain connects TRBV30 to TRBJ2-7, with a tentative D call TRBD1 (5 bases). The V gene lost 5 bases and the J gene lost 0 bases, with 8 bases spanning the gap. The germline gives CDR1 GTSNPN, CDR2 SVGIG (reference sequence). The CDR3 loop spans 12 amino acids. Here the CDR3 reads CAWDSSSYEQYF. The CDR3 nucleotides read TGTGCCTGGGACAGTAGCTCCTACGAGCAGTACTTC.

This chain links TRBV19 with TRBJ2-5, with D perhaps matching TRBD2 (7 bases). The V end was cut by 11 bases, the J end by 5 bases, with 21 bases between. The germline gives CDR1 LNHDA, CDR2 SQIVND (reference sequence). This CDR3 spans 14 amino acids. CDR3 region: CAGRGGGVEETQYF. The CDR3 DNA reads as TGTGCCGGGAGAGGGGGAGGGGTTGAGGAGACCCAGTACTTC.

With respect to this clonotype: Sequence at one end of the junction differs from germline and may be a read error. CDR3 nucleotides: TGTGCCAGCCGTTTAAGCAGGGCCCATGGCTACACCTTC. Translated, it gives CASRLSRAHGYTF. The chain combines TRBV27 with TRBJ1-2, with D tentatively TRBD1 (5 bases). Per the germline V gene, CDR1 is MNHEY and CDR2 is SMNVEV (reference sequence). The CDR3 covers 13 residues.

This chain uses TRBV15 with TRBJ1-2, with unresolved D. V lost 0 bases and J lost 4, with 9 bases in between. Germline CDR1 and CDR2: LNHNV and YYDKDF (reference sequence). CDR3 length: 14 residues. CDR3 loop: CATSRDLGPYGYTF. The CDR3 DNA follows: TGTGCCACCAGCAGAGATCTGGGCCCCTATGGCTACACCTTC.

This clonotype was seen only a few times. This may come from a read error, since a much larger clone is one base off. V is TRBV5-1 and J is TRBJ2-7, with D maybe TRBD2 (5 bases). CDR3 length equals 14 residues. V was pared by 4 bases and J by 5 bases, with 16 bases between. Germline V gene lookup returns CDR1 SGHRS and CDR2 YFSETQ. DNA for the CDR3: TGCGCCAGCAGCCCGCCGGACTGCTTTGACGAGCAGTACTTC. It encodes CASSPPDCFDEQYF.

The chain combines TRBV10-1 with TRBJ2-3; 9 nucleotides line up with TRBD1. This CDR3 region has 17 residues. V was clipped by 6 bases and J by 0 bases; unmatched bases: 10. Per the germline V gene, CDR1 is WNHNN and CDR2 is SYGVQD (reference sequence). The CDR3 protein is CASSPRTGTGSTDTQYF. DNA for the CDR3: TGCGCCAGCAGCCCTCGCACCGGGACAGGGAGCACAGATACGCAGTATTTT.

Points on this clonotype: One base away lies a much larger clone, so this may be a sequencing read error. The chain combines TRBV7-9 with TRBJ2-5; 11 bases are a match to TRBD1. This CDR3 is 16 amino acids long. V shed 2 bases and J 4 bases; nucleotides not matched to a gene: 6. Germline CDR1 reads SEHNR; CDR2 reads FQNEAQ (reference sequence). The CDR3 DNA reads TGTGCCAGCAGCTTATTCCGGGACAGGGGGGCAGAGACCCAGTACTTC. Encoded protein: CASSLFRDRGAETQYF.

The chain uses TRBV10-3 and TRBJ2-3; TRBD2 agrees at 11 bases. The V gene end was trimmed by 7 bases and the J gene end by 3 bases; junction bases not matched to a gene: 12. This CDR3 comprises 17 residues. The V gene's germline CDR1 is ENHRY and CDR2 SYGVKD. The CDR3 sequence is CAIMRNAGTSGTDTQYF. In nucleotides, the CDR3 is TGTGCCATCATGAGAAATGCCGGGACTAGCGGAACAGATACGCAGTATTTT.

This sequence joins TRBV7-9 and TRBJ2-5; either TRBD1 or TRBD2 may supply D (5 bases each). The CDR3 runs 10 residues. Trimming stripped 11 bases from V and 10 bases from J, with 14 bases between. The V gene's germline CDR1 is SEHNR and CDR2 FQNEAQ (reference sequence). The CDR3 DNA is TGTGCCTGCCGAAGGGACGACCAGTACTTC. This encodes CACRRDDQYF.

This clonotype occurred many times. The chain combines TRBV24-1 with TRBJ2-2; D tentatively reads TRBD1 or TRBD2 (5 bases each). This CDR3 region has 15 residues. V was trimmed by 9 bases and J by 3 bases, leaving 16 bases between them. Germline V gene lookup returns CDR1 KGHDR and CDR2 SFDVKD. This chain's CDR3 is CATRETGLDTGELFF. In DNA form, the CDR3 reads TGTGCCACCCGGGAAACGGGGCTGGACACCGGGGAGCTGTTTTTT.

This clonotype was seen just once. The CDR3 DNA is TGTGCCAGCAGCTTCGGGTGGGAGCAGTTCTTC. Its translation is CASSFGWEQFF. V gene TRBV7-2 combines with J gene TRBJ2-1; no definite D call. Trimming shortened V by 3 bases and J by 10 bases, and 7 bases separated the two germline ends. Germline-derived CDR1 and CDR2 are SGHTA and FQGNSA. This CDR3 spans 11 amino acids.

This clonotype was counted at least ten times. The V and J genes are TRBV11-1 and TRBJ2-1; 7 bases are shared with TRBD2. Germline CDR1 is SGHAT and CDR2 is FQDESV (reference sequence). The J segment lost 8 bases and the V segment lost 4 bases, leaving 11 bases of the junction unmatched. The CDR3 is 15 residues long. CDR3 region: CASSSWEGLGDEQFF. In DNA form, the CDR3 reads TGTGCCAGCAGCTCTTGGGAGGGCCTGGGCGATGAGCAGTTCTTC.

This clonotype showed up many times. The chain links TRBV9 to TRBJ2-1; D possibly corresponds to TRBD1 (5 bases). The CDR3 is made up of 16 amino acids. Germline V gene sequence: CDR1 SGDLS, CDR2 YYNGEE. The ends were cut back, 0 bases at V and 5 bases at J, with 15 bases in the middle. CDR3 sequence: CASSVGSQGRDNEQFF. CDR3 nucleotides: TGTGCCAGCAGCGTAGGATCCCAGGGAAGAGACAATGAGCAGTTCTTC.

This clonotype was counted only a few times. The chain recombines TRBV20-1 with TRBJ2-5, with 7 bases lining up with TRBD1. The J segment lost 5 bases and the V segment lost 6 bases, leaving 9 bases of the junction unmatched. The germline CDR1 and CDR2 sequences are DFQATT and SNEGSKA (reference sequence). The CDR3 covers 13 residues. The CDR3 DNA is TGCAGTGCCGTTCTGACAGGGATTGAGACCCAGTACTTC. This encodes CSAVLTGIETQYF.

This clonotype was found a few times. This chain uses TRBV25-1 with TRBJ1-1; no definite D call. Germline-derived CDR1 and CDR2 are MGHDK and SYGVNS. The CDR3 is 13 residues long. V was cut by 4 bases and J by 1 base, with 7 bases left in between. CDR3 coding DNA: TGTGCCAGCAGTGTGGAAAGGAACACTGAAGCTTTCTTT. This translates into CASSVERNTEAFF.

This sequence joins TRBV19 and TRBJ1-6; a possible D gene is TRBD1 (6 bases). V lost 5 bases and J 6 bases, leaving 11 bases between the germline ends. CDR1 LNHDA and CDR2 SQIVND come from the germline V gene (reference sequence). This CDR3 comprises 14 residues. CDR3 protein: CASSQQGGNSPLHF. CDR3 nucleotides: TGTGCCAGTAGTCAACAGGGAGGTAATTCACCCCTCCACTTT.

The sample holds a few counts of this clonotype. An end of the junction differs from the germline gene, which may be a read error. The chain uses TRBV13 and TRBJ2-7; 7 bases agree with TRBD1. Germline V gene lookup returns CDR1 PRHDT and CDR2 FYEKMQ (reference sequence). The CDR3 spans 13 residues. The CDR3 protein is CASSLTGAYKQYF. The CDR3 DNA sequence: TGTGCCAGCAGCCTCACAGGGGCCTACAAGCAGTACTTC.

This clonotype was seen repeatedly, ten times or more. V usage is TRBV5-1 and J usage is TRBJ1-2; D remains ambiguous. The CDR3 covers 13 residues. From germline, CDR1 is SGHRS and CDR2 YFSETQ. The germline V and J ends were trimmed by 6 bases and 4 bases, with 13 bases remaining between them. Here the CDR3 reads CASTTTPFYGYTF. The CDR3 region has the DNA TGCGCCAGCACCACCACACCTTTCTATGGCTACACCTTC.